These 26 T cell receptor beta chains share one sample of origin, sequenced in a study of T cell repertoires in cytomegalovirus infection. MiXCR was run by TCRdb on the reads, yielding one entry per CDR3 protein. In the table there are about 830,000 distinct CDR3 sequences, less than 35% of which are singletons. Their antigens remain unidentified. The sample was cultured CD8+ T cells from PBMCs, taken from culture after CMV antigen stimulation. The receptor source for this set is a human donor in good health (CMV status not recorded). Some clones in this sample may be carry-over from other donors' samples.

The chain is built from TRBV6-2 or TRBV6-3 and TRBJ1-5; D gene uncertain. The V end lost 6 bases, the J end lost 7 bases, and 19 bases lay between the germline ends. The CDR3 loop spans 15 amino acids. Germline V lookup: CDR1 MNHEY, CDR2 SVGEGT. CDR3 nucleotides: TGTGCCAGCAGCGTACTAGATGAGCGGAGACAGCCCCAGCATTTT. This sequence encodes CASSVLDERRQPQHF.

V and J are TRBV27 and TRBJ2-7; D uncertain. The CDR3 is made up of 16 amino acids. Germline V gene data show CDR1 as MNHEY and CDR2 as SMNVEV (reference sequence). The germline V and J ends were trimmed by 0 bases and 1 base, with 13 bases remaining between them. The CDR3 coding sequence is TGTGCCAGCAGTTTATCGATACAGACTGCTTCCTACGAGCAGTACGTC. This codes for CASSLSIQTASYEQYV.

The chain couples TRBV6-6 to TRBJ1-2; 7 positions agree with TRBD1. The CDR3 runs to 17 residues. Germline lookup yields CDR1 MNHNY and CDR2 SVGAGI (reference sequence). After removal of 7 bases from V and 3 bases from J, the junction contained 17 bases not matched to a gene. The CDR3 protein is CASTLRQGNGRDYGYTF. CDR3 DNA sequence: TGTGCCAGCACCCTCAGACAGGGAAATGGGAGGGACTATGGCTACACCTTC.

The sample holds a few counts of this clonotype. The chain links TRBV9 to TRBJ1-6; a weak D match, TRBD1 (6 bases). CDR3 size: 14 residues. Germline CDR1 SGDLS, CDR2 YYNGEE. The V end was cut by 4 bases, the J end by 8 bases, with 13 bases between. The CDR3 bases are TGTGCCAGCAGCCTTCAGGGGCCGGATTCACCCCTCCACTTT. This translates into CASSLQGPDSPLHF.

This clonotype was found a few times. This sequence joins TRBV19 and TRBJ1-1; tentative D call: TRBD1 (5 bases). Germline loops: CDR1 LNHDA, CDR2 SQIVND (reference sequence). CDR3 length equals 16 residues. Trimming took 6 bases from V and 0 from J, leaving 17 bases between them. CDR3: CASRRYLEGLNTEAFF. The CDR3 DNA follows: TGTGCCAGTAGAAGATACCTGGAGGGGCTGAACACTGAAGCTTTCTTT. Complete variable domain (other parts from reference TRBV19 and TRBJ1-1): DGGITQSPKYLFRKEGQNVTLSCEQNLNHDAMYWYRQDPGQGLRLIYYSQIVNDFQKGDIAEGYSVSREKKESFPLTVTSAQKNPTAFYLCASRRYLEGLNTEAFFGQGTRLTVV.

The chain recombines TRBV12-3 or TRBV12-4 with TRBJ2-7; D call uncertain. This CDR3 is built from 15 residues. Deletions cut 1 base from V and 4 bases from J, with 14 bases between. This CDR3 reads CASSLGSVAIYEQYF. As DNA, the CDR3 is TGTGCCAGCAGTTTAGGCAGTGTGGCTATATACGAGCAGTACTTC.

This clonotype occurred a few times. The CDR3 DNA sequence: TGTGCCATCAGTGAAACAGGGGCCGTCAATCAGCCCCAGCATTTT. Residues: CAISETGAVNQPQHF. The rearrangement links TRBV10-3 to TRBJ1-5; 7 bases agree with TRBD1. The germline CDR1 and CDR2 sequences are ENHRY and SYGVKD. The CDR3 totals 15 residues. V dropped 3 bases and J dropped 3; count of bases not matched to a gene: 5.

This clonotype was counted once. The CDR3 DNA reads TGTGCCAGCACGATCAGGGACTCCTACGAGCAGTACTTC. It is translated as CASTIRDSYEQYF. This sequence joins TRBV2 and TRBJ2-7; a possible D gene is TRBD1 (5 bases). The CDR3 has 13 residues. Trimming stripped 7 bases from V and 0 bases from J, with 10 bases between. Germline V gives CDR1 SNHLY, CDR2 FYNNEI.

This sequence joins TRBV11-2 and TRBJ1-1; no firm D call. V was shortened by 5 bases and J by 1 base, with 11 bases between the two germline ends. The germline gives CDR1 SGHAT, CDR2 FQNNGV. The CDR3 length is 14 residues. CDR3 residues: CASSPRLSNTEAFF. CDR3 DNA: TGTGCCAGCAGCCCCCGCCTGTCGAACACTGAAGCTTTCTTT.

This clonotype was seen only a few times. CDR3 residues: CASADGPNTGELFF. The CDR3 DNA reads as TGTGCCAGCGCTGACGGCCCGAACACCGGGGAGCTGTTTTTT. This chain joins TRBV6-1 and TRBJ2-2, with D uncertain. Trimming took 8 bases from V and 0 from J, leaving 10 bases between them. Germline V gene data show CDR1 as MNHNS and CDR2 as SASEGT. The CDR3 has 14 residues.

The genes are TRBV9 and TRBJ2-3; 9 bases are a match to TRBD1. The CDR3 is made up of 16 amino acids. The trim removed 1 base at V and 3 bases at J, leaving 6 bases unmatched. The germline gives CDR1 SGDLS, CDR2 YYNGEE. CDR3 nucleotides: TGTGCCAGCAGCGTACCCTCGGGACAGGGAACAGATACGCAGTATTTT. It specifies CASSVPSGQGTDTQYF.

This clonotype has only a few counts. The chain is built from TRBV5-4 and TRBJ2-2, with D perhaps matching TRBD1 or TRBD2 (5 bases each). Trimming removed 2 bases from V and 6 bases from J, with 11 bases in between. This CDR3 spans 14 amino acids. From germline, CDR1 is SGHNT and CDR2 YYREEE (reference sequence). Here the CDR3 DNA reads TGTGCCAGCAGCTTAGAGGGGAGTTCCGGGGAGCTGTTTTTT. As protein: CASSLEGSSGELFF. The variable domain in full, completed from reference TRBV5-4 and TRBJ2-2, reads ETGVTQSPTHLIKTRGQQVTLRCSSQSGHNTVSWYQQALGQGPQFIFQYYREEENGRGNFPPRFSGLQFPNYSSELNVNALELDDSALYLCASSLEGSSGELFFGEGSRLTVL.

The chain is built from TRBV12-3 or TRBV12-4 and TRBJ1-2; D is unclear. Trimming took off 5 bases at V and 13 bases at J, with 14 bases between the two ends. The CDR3 consists of 11 residues. In DNA form, the CDR3 reads TGTGCCAGCAGTAAAGATCGAGCGATCACCTTC. Protein sequence: CASSKDRAITF.

This clonotype has more than one count but fewer than ten. The V and J genes are TRBV6-1 and TRBJ1-5; D may be TRBD1 (6 bases). This CDR3 is built from 17 residues. Germline CDR1 reads MNHNS; CDR2 reads SASEGT. Trimming took 0 bases from V and 7 from J, leaving 19 bases between them. DNA of the CDR3: TGTGCCAGCAGTGAAGCCCCTATTGGACAGCATTTGCAGCCCCAGCATTTT. Its protein product is CASSEAPIGQHLQPQHF.

This clonotype was recorded at least ten times. This rearrangement joins TRBV7-6 to TRBJ1-1; no firm D call. The CDR3 has 13 amino acids. Germline values: CDR1 SGHVS, CDR2 FNYEAQ. The V gene lost 1 base and the J gene lost 4 bases, with 7 bases spanning the gap. The CDR3 here is CASSLDIGTEAFF. The DNA of the CDR3 is TGTGCCAGCAGCTTAGATATTGGCACTGAAGCTTTCTTT.

The V and J genes are TRBV4-1 and TRBJ2-1, with 10 bases identical to TRBD2. This CDR3 spans 15 amino acids. In germline, CDR1 is MGHRA, CDR2 YSYEKL. V lost 2 bases and J lost 8; bases outside the gene matches: 6. CDR3 protein: CASSQRAGGTDEQFF. The CDR3 DNA is TGCGCCAGCAGCCAACGAGCGGGGGGGACCGATGAGCAGTTCTTC.

The genes are TRBV29-1 and TRBJ1-2; D call uncertain. Trimming pared 5 bases from V and 2 bases from J, leaving 12 bases between. CDR3 length: 13 residues. Germline CDR1 and CDR2: SQVTM and ANQGSEA. CDR3 bases: TGCAGCGTTAATCTGGAGGGAAACTATGGCTACACCTTC. As protein: CSVNLEGNYGYTF.

There are many counts of this clonotype. The chain has TRBV12-3 or TRBV12-4 and TRBJ1-4, with no clear D. Trimming cost V 4 bases and J 8 bases, with 5 bases left between them. The CDR3 covers 11 residues. The CDR3 DNA follows: TGTGCCAGCAGTTCGGGGGAAAAACTGTTTTTT. Translating it yields CASSSGEKLFF.

This clonotype was seen only a few times. This sequence joins TRBV7-9 and TRBJ1-4, with TRBD1 matching 9 bases. The CDR3 spans 16 residues. The V gene end was trimmed by 5 bases and the J gene end by 5 bases; junction bases not matched to a gene: 9. In germline, CDR1 is SEHNR, CDR2 FQNEAQ (reference sequence). The CDR3 sequence: CASSLHPGQGNEKLFF. CDR3 coding DNA: TGTGCCAGCAGCCTCCACCCGGGACAGGGCAATGAAAAACTGTTTTTT.

The rearrangement joins TRBV12-3 or TRBV12-4 to TRBJ1-2, with D perhaps TRBD1 (5 bases). CDR3 length equals 13 residues. V was shortened by 3 bases and J by 6 bases, with 11 bases between the two germline ends. The CDR3 region is CASSFSSGDGYTF. The DNA of the CDR3 is TGTGCCAGCAGTTTTAGTTCGGGGGATGGCTACACCTTC.

The J gene is TRBJ2-7, the V gene TRBV27; 7 nucleotides agree with TRBD1. Germline CDR1 MNHEY, CDR2 SMNVEV (reference sequence). This CDR3 comprises 14 residues. Losses at the gene ends were 4 bases for V and 1 base for J; bases not matched to a gene: 4. The CDR3 protein is CASSSSTGSYEQYF. The CDR3 DNA follows: TGTGCCAGCAGTTCCTCGACAGGGTCCTACGAGCAGTACTTC.

This clonotype has at least ten counts. The chain couples TRBV7-2 to TRBJ1-1; a weak D match, TRBD1 (5 bases). V shed 5 bases and J shed 1 base, with 17 bases lying between them. The CDR3 length is 16 residues. CDR1 SGHTA and CDR2 FQGNSA come from the germline V gene. The CDR3 coding sequence is TGTGCCAGCAGCACAGTACCCAGGGTGGGGAACACTGAAGCTTTCTTT. Protein: CASSTVPRVGNTEAFF.

This clonotype was seen only a few times. The gene calls are TRBV11-2 and TRBJ2-1; D is ambiguous. The V gene's germline CDR1 is SGHAT and CDR2 FQNNGV. The CDR3 is made up of 16 amino acids. Trimming pared 7 bases from V and 5 bases from J, leaving 21 bases between. The CDR3 nucleotides are TGTGCCAGCAAGCTTAACCGAGGAAGACCAAACAATGAGCAGTTCTTC. Its protein product is CASKLNRGRPNNEQFF.

This clonotype has a handful of counts. The chain carries TRBV7-8 and TRBJ1-1; perhaps TRBD1 as D (6 bases). This CDR3 has 14 residues. Germline V gives CDR1 SGHVS, CDR2 FQNEAQ. V shed 1 base and J shed 5 bases, with 11 bases lying between them. The CDR3 protein is CASSLDLGATEAFF. The CDR3 DNA reads as TGTGCCAGCAGCTTAGATCTGGGGGCTACTGAAGCTTTCTTT. Complete variable domain (other parts from reference TRBV7-8 and TRBJ1-1): GAGVSQSPRYKVAKRGQDVALRCDPISGHVSLFWYQQALGQGPEFLTYFQNEAQLDKSGLPSDRFFAERPEGSVSTLKIQRTQQEDSAVYLCASSLDLGATEAFFGQGTRLTVV.

The CDR3 DNA follows: TGCAGCGTTCTTCTGGAGAACACCGGGGAGCTGTTTTTT. Translating gives CSVLLENTGELFF. This chain uses TRBV29-1 with TRBJ2-2; D not resolved. CDR3 size: 13 residues. CDR1 is SQVTM and CDR2 is ANQGSEA in the germline V gene. Trimming removed 5 bases from V and 1 base from J, with 8 bases in between.

This clonotype was counted between two and nine times. CDR3 amino acids: CASSNGDSHEQYF. DNA of the CDR3: TGTGCCAGTAGCAACGGAGACTCGCACGAGCAGTACTTC. The V gene is TRBV19, the J gene TRBJ2-7; no reliable D call. The CDR3 has 13 amino acids. The germline CDR1 and CDR2 sequences are LNHDA and SQIVND (reference sequence). The V end lost 6 bases, the J end lost 5 bases, and 14 bases lay between the germline ends.